This is a list of T cell receptor beta chains from one sample in a study of CD8+ T cells in alopecia areata. The repertoire was sequenced with immunoSEQ multiplex PCR; TCRdb's copy has only in-frame clones and lacks some. The table lists hundreds of thousands of clones, around 65% of them singletons, with 0.95% to 1.5% in the top ten. Here the sequenced sample was CD4+ T cells sorted from blood, taken at approximately week 45, from a patient treated with tofacitinib. The receptors originated from a human donor with alopecia areata. Each CDR3 is given with its conserved first and last residue. The order of the fields is J gene, D gene, V gene, clone size, CDR3 protein, CDR3 DNA. The D gene is left open where the match is weak. Only some rows state a clone size, as once, few, many or a class for expanded clones.

j_gene: TRBJ1-2
d_gene: .
v_gene: TRBV19
abundance: .
CDR3aa: CASMLVGGSYGYTF
CDR3nt: TGTGCCAGTATGCTCGTTGGAGGCAGCTATGGCTACACCTTC

j_gene: TRBJ1-1
d_gene: .
v_gene: TRBV11-1
abundance: .
CDR3aa: CASSFQWGAEAFF
CDR3nt: TGTGCCAGCAGCTTCCAGTGGGGAGCTGAAGCTTTCTTT

j_gene: TRBJ1-2
d_gene: .
v_gene: TRBV18
abundance: .
CDR3aa: CASSTPNYGYTF
CDR3nt: TGTGCCAGCTCAACACCTAACTATGGCTACACCTTC

j_gene: TRBJ2-5
d_gene: .
v_gene: TRBV9
abundance: .
CDR3aa: CASSVSRFGETQYF
CDR3nt: TGTGCCAGCAGCGTAAGTAGGTTCGGAGAGACCCAGTACTTC

j_gene: TRBJ2-7
d_gene: .
v_gene: TRBV15
abundance: .
CDR3aa: CATSRARDYEQYF
CDR3nt: TGTGCCACCAGCAGAGCCAGGGACTACGAGCAGTACTTC

j_gene: TRBJ1-1
d_gene: .
v_gene: TRBV29-1
abundance: .
CDR3aa: CSVEGQYNTEAFF
CDR3nt: TGCAGCGTTGAAGGACAGTATAACACTGAAGCTTTCTTT

j_gene: TRBJ2-1
d_gene: TRBD1
v_gene: TRBV9
abundance: .
CDR3aa: CASSVTGGMYNEQFF
CDR3nt: TGTGCCAGCAGCGTTACAGGGGGAATGTACAATGAGCAGTTCTTC

j_gene: TRBJ2-2
d_gene: .
v_gene: TRBV15
abundance: .
CDR3aa: CATNDRTTNTGELFF
CDR3nt: TGTGCCACCAATGACAGGACTACGAACACCGGGGAGCTGTTTTTT

j_gene: TRBJ1-2
d_gene: .
v_gene: TRBV27
abundance: .
CDR3aa: CASSHRPGANYGYTF
CDR3nt: TGTGCCAGCAGTCATCGCCCGGGGGCCAACTATGGCTACACCTTC

j_gene: TRBJ2-1
d_gene: TRBD1
v_gene: TRBV19
abundance: .
CDR3aa: CASSRPRTGSYNEQFF
CDR3nt: TGTGCCAGTAGTCGGCCTCGGACAGGCTCCTACAATGAGCAGTTCTTC

j_gene: TRBJ1-1
d_gene: .
v_gene: TRBV5-5
abundance: .
CDR3aa: CASSWTDTEAFF
CDR3nt: TGTGCCAGCAGCTGGACGGACACTGAAGCTTTCTTT

j_gene: TRBJ2-5
d_gene: .
v_gene: TRBV10-2
abundance: .
CDR3aa: CASSESNHRAETQYF
CDR3nt: TGCGCCAGCAGTGAGTCGAACCACAGGGCAGAGACCCAGTACTTC

j_gene: TRBJ2-3
d_gene: .
v_gene: TRBV14
abundance: .
CDR3aa: CASSQVRGLSQYF
CDR3nt: TGTGCCAGCAGCCAAGTCCGGGGACTCTCGCAGTATTTT

j_gene: TRBJ1-2
d_gene: .
v_gene: TRBV7-2
abundance: .
CDR3aa: CASSLSRNYGYTF
CDR3nt: TGTGCCAGCAGCTTATCCCGGAACTATGGCTACACCTTC

j_gene: TRBJ1-5
d_gene: .
v_gene: TRBV29-1
abundance: .
CDR3aa: CSVSTGGGNQPQHF
CDR3nt: TGCAGCGTGTCGACAGGCGGAGGCAATCAGCCCCAGCATTTT

j_gene: TRBJ2-1
d_gene: TRBD1
v_gene: TRBV29-1
abundance: .
CDR3aa: CSVDRGLNEQFF
CDR3nt: TGCAGCGTAGACAGGGGGCTCAATGAGCAGTTCTTC

j_gene: TRBJ2-5
d_gene: .
v_gene: TRBV27
abundance: .
CDR3aa: CASSSPDRETQYF
CDR3nt: TGTGCCAGCAGTTCCCCTGACCGAGAGACCCAGTACTTC

j_gene: TRBJ2-1
d_gene: TRBD2
v_gene: TRBV29-1
abundance: .
CDR3aa: CSVSGGASSYNEQFF
CDR3nt: TGCAGCGTCAGCGGGGGGGCCAGCTCCTACAATGAGCAGTTCTTC

j_gene: TRBJ1-6
d_gene: TRBD1
v_gene: TRBV7-9
abundance: .
CDR3aa: CASSLGTGGYNSPLHF
CDR3nt: TGTGCCAGCAGCTTAGGGACAGGGGGCTACAATTCACCCCTCCACTTT

j_gene: TRBJ1-1
d_gene: .
v_gene: TRBV15
abundance: .
CDR3aa: CATSRGGTRDTEAFF
CDR3nt: TGTGCCACCAGCAGAGGCGGGACGAGGGACACTGAAGCTTTCTTT

j_gene: TRBJ2-4
d_gene: .
v_gene: TRBV15
abundance: few
CDR3aa: CATSSPGRPIQYF
CDR3nt: TGTGCCACCAGCTCCCCCGGCAGGCCCATTCAGTACTTC

j_gene: TRBJ1-6
d_gene: .
v_gene: TRBV4-3
abundance: .
CDR3aa: CASSQTPNNSPLHF
CDR3nt: TGCGCCAGCAGCCAGACACCAAATAATTCACCCCTCCACTTT

j_gene: TRBJ1-6
d_gene: .
v_gene: TRBV6-1
abundance: .
CDR3aa: CASSEAGRVSSPLHF
CDR3nt: TGTGCCAGCAGTGAAGCGGGGAGGGTTAGTTCACCCCTCCACTTT

j_gene: TRBJ2-7
d_gene: .
v_gene: TRBV28
abundance: few
CDR3aa: CASRLRSAYEQYF
CDR3nt: TGTGCCAGCAGGTTACGATCTGCCTACGAGCAGTACTTC

j_gene: TRBJ2-7
d_gene: .
v_gene: TRBV5-6
abundance: few
CDR3aa: CASRGRGSYEQYF
CDR3nt: TGTGCCAGCAGGGGCAGGGGATCCTACGAGCAGTACTTC

j_gene: TRBJ2-1
d_gene: TRBD2
v_gene: TRBV5-1
abundance: .
CDR3aa: CASSTLAGGPRNEQFF
CDR3nt: TGCGCCAGCAGCACGTTAGCGGGGGGGCCTCGCAATGAGCAGTTCTTC

j_gene: TRBJ1-1
d_gene: TRBD1
v_gene: TRBV5-1
abundance: .
CDR3aa: CASRITGDTEAFF
CDR3nt: TGCGCCAGCAGAATTACAGGGGACACTGAAGCTTTCTTT

j_gene: TRBJ2-5
d_gene: .
v_gene: TRBV30
abundance: few
CDR3aa: CAWSVQEQETQYF
CDR3nt: TGTGCCTGGAGTGTACAAGAGCAAGAGACCCAGTACTTC

j_gene: TRBJ2-7
d_gene: TRBD1
v_gene: TRBV30
abundance: .
CDR3aa: CAWSVLQGASEQYF
CDR3nt: TGTGCCTGGAGTGTACTTCAGGGGGCCTCCGAGCAGTACTTC

j_gene: TRBJ1-5
d_gene: TRBD1
v_gene: TRBV29-1
abundance: .
CDR3aa: CSATGANQPQHF
CDR3nt: TGCAGTGCGACAGGGGCAAATCAGCCCCAGCATTTT

j_gene: TRBJ1-1
d_gene: .
v_gene: TRBV29-1
abundance: .
CDR3aa: CSVVALQIRDSEAFF
CDR3nt: TGCAGCGTTGTGGCTCTTCAGATTCGAGATTCTGAAGCTTTCTTT

j_gene: TRBJ2-3
d_gene: .
v_gene: TRBV7-9
abundance: .
CDR3aa: CASSLRAGTDTQYF
CDR3nt: TGTGCCAGCAGCTTAAGGGCAGGGACAGATACGCAGTATTTT

j_gene: TRBJ1-1
d_gene: .
v_gene: TRBV29-1
abundance: .
CDR3aa: CSVIQPSMNTEAFF
CDR3nt: TGCAGCGTTATTCAACCTTCGATGAACACTGAAGCTTTCTTT

j_gene: TRBJ2-3
d_gene: TRBD1
v_gene: TRBV2
abundance: .
CDR3aa: CASSSQGVSTDTQYF
CDR3nt: TGTGCCAGCAGTTCACAGGGGGTCAGCACAGATACGCAGTATTTT

j_gene: TRBJ1-1
d_gene: .
v_gene: TRBV4-3
abundance: .
CDR3aa: CASSQDSLGLNTEAFF
CDR3nt: TGCGCCAGCAGCCAAGATTCATTAGGGTTGAACACTGAAGCTTTCTTT

j_gene: TRBJ1-6
d_gene: .
v_gene: TRBV30
abundance: .
CDR3aa: CAWSVLGSYNSPLHF
CDR3nt: TGTGCCTGGAGTGTACTCGGGAGTTATAATTCACCCCTCCACTTT

j_gene: TRBJ1-2
d_gene: .
v_gene: TRBV29-1
abundance: few
CDR3aa: CSVAERNYGYTF
CDR3nt: TGCAGCGTTGCCGAGCGAAACTATGGCTACACCTTC

j_gene: TRBJ1-2
d_gene: TRBD1
v_gene: TRBV29-1
abundance: once
CDR3aa: CSVARGQGVYGYTF
CDR3nt: TGCAGCGTTGCCCGGGGACAGGGGGTCTATGGCTACACCTTC

j_gene: TRBJ2-5
d_gene: .
v_gene: TRBV7-3
abundance: .
CDR3aa: CASSLEKTQYF
CDR3nt: TGTGCCAGCAGCTTAGAAAAGACCCAGTACTTC

j_gene: TRBJ1-6
d_gene: TRBD1
v_gene: TRBV2
abundance: .
CDR3aa: CASNRQGTSPLHF
CDR3nt: TGTGCCAGCAACCGACAGGGGACTTCACCCCTCCACTTT

j_gene: TRBJ1-4
d_gene: .
v_gene: TRBV10-3
abundance: few
CDR3aa: CATTPGAGEKLFF
CDR3nt: TGTGCCACGACCCCCGGGGCGGGTGAAAAACTGTTTTTT

j_gene: TRBJ2-3
d_gene: TRBD2
v_gene: TRBV9
abundance: .
CDR3aa: CASSVDIAGVGDTQYF
CDR3nt: TGTGCCAGCAGCGTAGATATAGCGGGGGTGGGAGATACGCAGTATTTT

j_gene: TRBJ1-6
d_gene: .
v_gene: TRBV21-1
abundance: few
CDR3aa: CASSKSVPPLHF
CDR3nt: TGTGCCAGCAGCAAATCCGTACCTCCCCTCCACTTT

j_gene: TRBJ2-7
d_gene: TRBD1
v_gene: TRBV11-2
abundance: .
CDR3aa: CASALAGTGVEQYF
CDR3nt: TGTGCCAGCGCCTTAGCCGGGACAGGGGTCGAGCAGTACTTC

j_gene: TRBJ1-1
d_gene: TRBD1
v_gene: TRBV11-2
abundance: .
CDR3aa: CASSTGTGIILIPTEAFF
CDR3nt: TGTGCCAGCAGCACTGGGACAGGCATCATATTAATCCCAACTGAAGCTTTCTTT

j_gene: TRBJ1-2
d_gene: TRBD1
v_gene: TRBV30
abundance: few
CDR3aa: CAWSPTSGGQGSEGYTF
CDR3nt: TGTGCCTGGAGTCCAACCTCCGGGGGACAGGGGTCTGAAGGCTACACCTTC

j_gene: TRBJ2-3
d_gene: .
v_gene: TRBV5-6
abundance: few
CDR3aa: CASSLATSADTQYF
CDR3nt: TGTGCCAGCAGCTTGGCTACCTCGGCGGATACGCAGTATTTT

j_gene: TRBJ2-3
d_gene: TRBD2
v_gene: TRBV9
abundance: .
CDR3aa: CARERGGQYF
CDR3nt: TGTGCCAGAGAGCGGGGGGGCCAGTATTTT

j_gene: TRBJ2-6
d_gene: .
v_gene: TRBV29-1
abundance: .
CDR3aa: CSVEDQPGANVLTF
CDR3nt: TGCAGCGTTGAAGATCAACCTGGGGCCAACGTCCTGACTTTC